These 27 T cell receptor beta chains share one sample of origin, sequenced in a study of OX40 agonist ivuxolimab in advanced cancers. The repertoire was sequenced with immunoSEQ multiplex PCR; TCRdb's copy has only in-frame clones and lacks some. The repertoire consists of tens of thousands of clones, with more than 75% occurring once and the leading ten covering less than 0.4%. The sample in question was CD4+ or CD8+ T cells sorted from blood, obtained in a trial of the OX40 agonist ivuxolimab. The receptors were sampled from an adult with an advanced solid tumor such as melanoma, head and neck, liver or kidney cancer.

The rearrangement uses TRBV7-8 and TRBJ1-1, with D unresolved. Germline CDR1 and CDR2: SGHVS and FQNEAQ. The CDR3 contains 13 residues. The V gene lost 8 bases and the J gene lost 3 bases, with 13 bases spanning the gap. CDR3 DNA sequence: TGTGCCAGCTCCCGAAGGTCGGACACTGAAGCTTTCTTT. This translates into CASSRRSDTEAFF.

The genes are TRBV28 and TRBJ1-2; 8 nucleotides match TRBD1. This CDR3 region has 15 residues. Unmatched junction bases numbered 11, after V lost 7 bases and J lost 4 bases. Germline CDR1 reads MDHEN; CDR2 reads SYDVKM. CDR3 sequence (DNA): TGTGCCAGCACCCCGCGGGACAGGTCCACCTATGGCTACACCTTC. Translated: CASTPRDRSTYGYTF.

The rearrangement joins TRBV7-9 to TRBJ1-6, with D maybe TRBD1 (6 bases). V was shortened by 6 bases and J by 8 bases, with 20 bases between the two germline ends. Germline lookup yields CDR1 SEHNR and CDR2 FQNEAQ (reference sequence). There are 16 residues in the CDR3. The CDR3: CASSRSQGLSDSPLHF. The CDR3 nucleotides read TGTGCCAGCAGTCGTAGCCAGGGGTTGTCCGATTCACCCCTCCACTTT. The entire variable domain, with the rest obtained from reference TRBV7-9 and TRBJ1-6, is as follows: DTGVSQNPRHKITKRGQNVTFRCDPISEHNRLYWYRQTLGQGPEFLTYFQNEAQLEKSRLLSDRFSAERPKGSFSTLEIQRTEQGDSAMYLCASSRSQGLSDSPLHFGNGTRLTVT.

The chain has TRBV27 and TRBJ2-3; TRBD1 or TRBD2 may be the D gene (5 bases each). The CDR3 is 15 amino acids. The germline CDR1 and CDR2 sequences are MNHEY and SMNVEV (reference sequence). Trimming left V 1 base short and J 1 base short, with 9 bases between. CDR3 residues: CASSLLGERTDTQYF. The DNA for the CDR3 is TGTGCCAGCAGTTTATTGGGGGAGCGCACAGATACGCAGTATTTT.

The J gene is TRBJ2-7, the V gene TRBV6-6; 10 bases map to TRBD1. Trimming at V came to 6 bases and at J to 2 bases, leaving 4 bases not matched to a gene. The germline V gene encodes CDR1 MNHNY and CDR2 SVGAGI (reference sequence). CDR3 length: 14 residues. DNA for the CDR3: TGTGCCAGCAGCACGGGACAGGGGACCTACGAGCAGTACTTC. Encoded protein: CASSTGQGTYEQYF.

This chain joins TRBV6-1 and TRBJ1-3; D gene ambiguous. V shed 4 bases and J shed 4 bases, with 11 bases lying between them. CDR1 and CDR2 from the germline V gene are MNHNS and SASEGT. This CDR3 contains 14 residues. The chain's CDR3 is CASSGGLRGNTIYF. DNA of the CDR3: TGTGCCAGCAGTGGCGGCCTGCGGGGAAACACCATATATTTT.

The chain uses TRBV5-1 and TRBJ2-7; 9 positions agree with TRBD1. The germline gives CDR1 SGHRS, CDR2 YFSETQ. The ends lost 0 bases at V and 6 bases at J; junction bases unmatched: 1. The CDR3 extends over 13 amino acids. CDR3 DNA: TGCGCCAGCAGCTTGGGGACAGGGGCCGAGCAGTACGTC. Protein sequence: CASSLGTGAEQYV.

The chain uses TRBV5-6 and TRBJ1-2, with D hard to call. CDR3 length equals 14 residues. Between the trimmed V and J ends, which lost 0 bases and 7 bases, there was a span of 13 bases. Germline lookup yields CDR1 SGHDT and CDR2 YYEEEE. In nucleotides, the CDR3 is TGTGCCAGCAGCTTGGACACAAGGGCGCGTGGCTACACCTTC. This sequence encodes CASSLDTRARGYTF.

Notes on this clone: The DNA is left out, because the CDR3 cannot be placed on it with certainty; the CDR3 is given as TCRdb lists it. This sequence joins TRBV5-6 and TRBJ1-1. Termini included, the CDR3 measures 13 amino acids. The germline CDR1 and CDR2 sequences are SGHDT and YYEEEE. This chain's CDR3 is CASSFLRATEAFF.

This rearrangement joins TRBV18 to TRBJ2-5; a weak D match, TRBD1 (5 bases). There are 13 residues in the CDR3. Trimming removed 3 bases from V and 3 bases from J, with 8 bases in between. In germline, CDR1 is KGHSH, CDR2 LQKENI. The CDR3 nucleotides read TGTGCCAGCTCACCGACAGAGAAAGAGACCCAGTACTTC. Translated: CASSPTEKETQYF.

This rearrangement joins TRBV19 to TRBJ2-3, with D perhaps TRBD2 (5 bases). V was trimmed by 4 bases and J by 0 bases, leaving 8 bases between them. Germline lookup yields CDR1 LNHDA and CDR2 SQIVND (reference sequence). The CDR3 runs 14 residues. The CDR3 protein is CASSTWTSTDTQYF. CDR3 nucleotides: TGTGCCAGTAGTACCTGGACTAGCACAGATACGCAGTATTTT.

This clone has only a few counts. This chain connects TRBV15 to TRBJ1-5; 11 bases agree with TRBD1. The CDR3 runs to 18 residues. The V segment lost 5 bases and the J segment 2 bases; nucleotides outside the gene matches: 11. Germline CDR1 and CDR2: LNHNV and YYDKDF (reference sequence). Here the CDR3 reads CATSAGTGGNGGNQPQHF. As DNA, the CDR3 is TGTGCCACCAGCGCCGGGACAGGGGGGAATGGCGGCAATCAGCCCCAGCATTTT.

The rearrangement joins TRBV10-3 to TRBJ2-7; TRBD2 might be the D (5 bases). Deletions cut 5 bases from V and 1 base from J, with 9 bases between. CDR3 length equals 13 residues. Germline V lookup: CDR1 ENHRY, CDR2 SYGVKD. This chain's CDR3 is CAISTPGSYEQYF. The CDR3 nucleotides are TGTGCCATCAGTACTCCGGGGTCCTACGAGCAGTACTTC.

V gene TRBV30 combines with J gene TRBJ1-2; tentatively, D is TRBD1 (5 bases). The germline gives CDR1 GTSNPN, CDR2 SVGIG (reference sequence). V dropped 3 bases and J dropped 7 bases, with 12 bases sitting between them. The CDR3 sequence is 12 residues long. CDR3 sequence reads: CAWRKGAGGYTF. Here the CDR3 DNA reads TGTGCCTGGAGAAAAGGGGCTGGTGGCTACACCTTC.

This clone was seen once. The chain couples TRBV4-3 to TRBJ2-1; D possibly matches TRBD1 or TRBD2 (5 bases each). With 0 bases removed from V and 7 bases from J, the gap between germline ends came to 16 bases. Germline V gene lookup returns CDR1 LGHNA and CDR2 YSLEER. The CDR3 has 16 amino acids. The CDR3 loop reads CASSQDLTGTWNEQFF. Written as DNA, the CDR3 is TGCGCCAGCAGCCAAGATCTAACCGGGACGTGGAATGAGCAGTTCTTC.

The V and J genes are TRBV28 and TRBJ1-1, with 11 bases matching TRBD1. V lost 9 bases to trimming and J lost 4 bases; unmatched junction nucleotides: 25. Per the germline V gene, CDR1 is MDHEN and CDR2 is SYDVKM. This CDR3 region has 20 residues. CDR3 amino acids: CASPSGLEFLGGTGGTEAFF. The CDR3 bases are TGTGCCAGTCCCTCCGGCCTAGAGTTCCTCGGGGGGACAGGGGGCACTGAAGCTTTCTTT.

This sequence joins TRBV6-5 and TRBJ1-2; D is unresolved. Trimming removed 0 bases from V and 6 bases from J, with 14 bases in between. The CDR3 has 15 amino acids. Per germline, CDR1 MNHEY and CDR2 SVGAGI. The CDR3: CASSYSRVMDDGYTF. In DNA form, the CDR3 reads TGTGCCAGCAGTTACTCGAGGGTCATGGATGATGGCTACACCTTC.

The chain joins TRBV25-1 to TRBJ1-4; tentative D call: TRBD1 (5 bases). The germline gives CDR1 MGHDK, CDR2 SYGVNS. V gave up 6 bases and J gave up 2 bases, with 13 bases separating them. The CDR3 has 15 amino acids. DNA for the CDR3: TGTGCCAGCAGCCCAGGGTTTTCTACTAATGAAAAACTGTTTTTT. Translated, it gives CASSPGFSTNEKLFF.

The V call is TRBV9, the J call TRBJ1-1; the D gene is possibly TRBD1 (5 bases). The V end was cut by 0 bases, the J end by 4 bases, with 10 bases between. The CDR3 spans 14 residues. The germline CDR1 and CDR2 sequences are SGDLS and YYNGEE. Here the CDR3 DNA reads TGTGCCAGCAGCGTAGCAGGGCTGGGCACTGAAGCTTTCTTT. This translates into CASSVAGLGTEAFF.

The chain is built from TRBV2 and TRBJ1-4; 8 nucleotides match TRBD1. CDR1 is SNHLY and CDR2 is FYNNEI in the germline V gene. The V gene end was trimmed by 8 bases and the J gene end by 5 bases; junction bases not matched to a gene: 10. The CDR3 runs to 15 residues. The CDR3 DNA reads as TGTGCCAGCTCAAACCCCGGGACAGGCAATGAAAAACTGTTTTTT. This encodes CASSNPGTGNEKLFF.

V gene TRBV28 combines with J gene TRBJ1-5, with D perhaps TRBD1 (5 bases). The CDR3 loop spans 14 amino acids. Germline V gene lookup returns CDR1 MDHEN and CDR2 SYDVKM. Trimming removed 11 bases at V and 3 bases at J, with 17 bases between. The CDR3 DNA reads TGTGCCGGATCGGGGGGGAGGATCAATCAGCCCCAGCATTTT. Translated, it gives CAGSGGRINQPQHF.

The CDR3 DNA is TGCGCCAGCAGCTTGGCTCTACAGGGCACTGAAGCTTTCTTT. It codes for CASSLALQGTEAFF. The rearrangement joins TRBV5-1 to TRBJ1-1; D possibly corresponds to TRBD1 (6 bases). CDR1 and CDR2 (germline): SGHRS, YFSETQ. The V gene lost 0 bases and the J gene lost 4 bases, with 10 bases spanning the gap. The CDR3 totals 14 residues.

In its sample, this clone was seen a few times. The chain uses TRBV14 and TRBJ1-1; no clear D. V lost 1 base and J lost 8, with 8 bases in between. The CDR3 is 12 residues long. Germline CDR1 and CDR2: SGHDN and FVKESK. As DNA, the CDR3 is TGTGCCAGCAGCCAAGGCCCAGCCGAAGCTTTCTTT. It yields the protein CASSQGPAEAFF.

The CDR3 here is CASSLSRESDEQFF. CDR3 sequence (DNA): TGTGCCAGCAGCTTATCGCGGGAGTCGGATGAGCAGTTCTTC. V is TRBV7-9 and J is TRBJ2-1, with 7 positions matching TRBD2. The ends lost 2 bases at V and 8 bases at J; junction bases unmatched: 6. The length of the CDR3 is 14 residues. CDR1 SEHNR and CDR2 FQNEAQ come from the germline V gene (reference sequence).

The rearrangement uses TRBV30 and TRBJ1-3; D might be TRBD1 (6 bases). Trimming left V 2 bases short and J 1 base short, with 9 bases between. CDR3 length: 14 amino acids. CDR1 is GTSNPN and CDR2 is SVGIG in the germline V gene (reference sequence). CDR3 region: CAWSLGGSGNTIYF. CDR3 DNA: TGTGCCTGGAGTTTAGGGGGATCTGGAAACACCATATATTTT.

The chain joins TRBV7-2 to TRBJ1-1; 9 positions match TRBD1. Germline CDR1 and CDR2: SGHTA and FQGNSA. V was clipped by 5 bases and J by 6 bases; unmatched bases: 7. This CDR3 has 14 residues. The CDR3 protein is CASSIPGQGPEAFF. DNA of the CDR3: TGTGCCAGCAGCATCCCGGGACAGGGCCCTGAAGCTTTCTTT.

CDR3 residues: CASSIGKTDTKNIQYF. The CDR3 DNA reads as TGTGCCAGTAGTATAGGGAAGACAGACACCAAAAACATTCAGTACTTC. The rearrangement joins TRBV19 to TRBJ2-4, with D possibly matching TRBD1 (5 bases). The germline gives CDR1 LNHDA, CDR2 SQIVND (reference sequence). This CDR3 has 16 amino acids. Trimming removed 1 base at V and 2 bases at J, with 12 bases between.